This T cell receptor beta chain is from a study of blood T cell repertoires in COVID-19 (TCRdb year 2020). Study-wide context: Samples from collaborators originated in the United States, Italy and Spain and spanned both the acute and convalescent phases of COVID-19. The prospective study material was composed of cDNA or gDNA derived from T cells, B-cell-depleted T cells, or PBMCs. The dataset comprised deeply sampled blood TCRbeta repertoires from subjects exposed to, actively infected with, or recovered from COVID-19. The repertoires were released in a freely available public database meant as a resource for research on the immune response to SARS-CoV-2. The samples were drawn from the first 160 participants of the ongoing ImmuneRACE study and from some 1,300 subjects provided by 6 global collaborators. Sample metadata almost always included a de-identified subject ID, COVID-19 status, age in years and sex. Where available, HLA class I and class II types were taken from metadata supplied by the sample provider and were not determined by assay-based typing. The paper's findings and limits, for the study overall: The amount of clinical and demographic metadata varied by source and participant and was provided uncurated.

TCRbeta CDR3 regions were amplified from genomic DNA using the immunoSEQ Assay, a bias-controlled multiplex PCR. As for the authors' bioinformatics: Within the assay, amplification of reference gene primers was used to estimate how many nucleated cells each sample contained. Sequence reads were collapsed and filtered to measure the absolute abundance of every unique TCRbeta CDR3 rearrangement. For each sample, productive Simpson clonality was calculated by taking the square root of Simpson's diversity index across productive rearrangements. TCRdb's version of the immuneACCESS table is confined to in-frame rearrangements and falls short of the full clone set. An unresolved V gene accounts for under half of the shortfall where checked; the remainder is of unknown origin. The V and J calls and clone size were taken over from that table, and D and trimming were inferred from the DNA. The sample data list tens of thousands of clones, and around 75% of these were observed just once. The ten largest account for about 16% of the sample.

Each collaborating institution followed its own protocols to collect whole blood in K2EDTA tubes. For TCRbeta analysis, collaborator samples were shipped as frozen whole blood, as isolated PBMCs, or as DNA extracted from either sample type. Trimming at the junction amounts to 0 bases on V and 0 bases on J, and the germline ends lie 4 bases apart. The cysteine opens and the phenylalanine closes a CDR3 of 14 amino acids. Of all the DNA, just the CDR3 is kept, 42 bases in frame from base 1. Taken from the germline V gene, the CDR1 and CDR2 loops are SGHDT and YYEEEE. Concerning this clone itself: Its antigen remains undetermined. No base qualities exist here, and no much larger clone lies one base off it.

The rearranged chain carries TRBV5-6 and TRBJ1-3; a confident D gene designation cannot be given. This receptor was identified in a woman over 75 with active or convalescent COVID-19. What was sequenced was peripheral blood. The nucleotide sequence is TGTGCCAGCAGCTTGGGTAACTCTGGAAACACCATATATTTT. This is translated as CASSLGNSGNTIYF.